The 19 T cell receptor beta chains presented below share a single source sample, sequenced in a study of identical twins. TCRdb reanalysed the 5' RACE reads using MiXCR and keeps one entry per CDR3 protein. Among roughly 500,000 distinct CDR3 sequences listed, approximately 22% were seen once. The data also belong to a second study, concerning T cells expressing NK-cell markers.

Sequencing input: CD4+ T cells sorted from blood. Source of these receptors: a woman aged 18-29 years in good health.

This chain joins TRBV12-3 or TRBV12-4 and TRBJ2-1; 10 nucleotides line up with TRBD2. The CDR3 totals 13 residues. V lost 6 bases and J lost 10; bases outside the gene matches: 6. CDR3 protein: CASREAGGIEQFF. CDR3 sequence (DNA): TGTGCCAGCAGAGAAGCGGGAGGGATAGAGCAGTTCTTC.

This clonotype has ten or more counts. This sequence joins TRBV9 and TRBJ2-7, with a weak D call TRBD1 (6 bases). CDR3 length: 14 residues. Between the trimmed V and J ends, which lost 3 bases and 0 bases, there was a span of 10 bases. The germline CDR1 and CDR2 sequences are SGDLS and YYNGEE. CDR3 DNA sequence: TGTGCCAGCAGCGGACAGGTTAGCTCCTACGAGCAGTACTTC. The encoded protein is CASSGQVSSYEQYF.

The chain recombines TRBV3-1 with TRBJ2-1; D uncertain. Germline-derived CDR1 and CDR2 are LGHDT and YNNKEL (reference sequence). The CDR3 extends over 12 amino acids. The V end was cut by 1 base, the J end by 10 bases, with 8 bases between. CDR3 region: CASSQVLGEQFF. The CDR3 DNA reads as TGTGCCAGCAGCCAAGTGTTAGGGGAGCAGTTCTTC.

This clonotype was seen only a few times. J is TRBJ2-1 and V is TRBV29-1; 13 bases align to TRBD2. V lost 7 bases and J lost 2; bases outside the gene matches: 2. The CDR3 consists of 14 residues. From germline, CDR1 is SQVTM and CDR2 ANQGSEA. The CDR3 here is CSAGTSGTYNEQFF. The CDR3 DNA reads TGCAGCGCCGGGACTAGCGGGACCTACAATGAGCAGTTCTTC.

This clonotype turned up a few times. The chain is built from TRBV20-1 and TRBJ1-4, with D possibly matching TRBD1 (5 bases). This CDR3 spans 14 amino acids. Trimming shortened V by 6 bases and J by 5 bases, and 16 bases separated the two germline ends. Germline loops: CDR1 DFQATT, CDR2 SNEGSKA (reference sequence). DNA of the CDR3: TGCAGTGCAACGACAGTACGGGTCAATGAAAAACTGTTTTTT. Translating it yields CSATTVRVNEKLFF.

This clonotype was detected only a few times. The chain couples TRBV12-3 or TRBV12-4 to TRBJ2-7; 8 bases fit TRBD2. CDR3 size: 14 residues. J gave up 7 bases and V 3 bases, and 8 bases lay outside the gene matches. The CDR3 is CASSFSAGAGEQYF. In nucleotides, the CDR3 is TGTGCCAGCAGTTTCTCAGCGGGAGCGGGGGAGCAGTACTTC.

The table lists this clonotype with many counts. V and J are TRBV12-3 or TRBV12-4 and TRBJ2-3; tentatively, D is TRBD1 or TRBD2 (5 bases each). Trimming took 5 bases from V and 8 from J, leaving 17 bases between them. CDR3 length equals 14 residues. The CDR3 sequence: CASSVGAAGGTQYF. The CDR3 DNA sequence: TGTGCCAGCAGTGTCGGGGCCGCCGGCGGTACGCAGTATTTT.

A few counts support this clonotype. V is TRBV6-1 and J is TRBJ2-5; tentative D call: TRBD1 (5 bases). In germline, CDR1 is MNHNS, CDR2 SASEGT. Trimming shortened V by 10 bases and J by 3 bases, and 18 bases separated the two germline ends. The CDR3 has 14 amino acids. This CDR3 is CATWSFRVEETQYF. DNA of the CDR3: TGTGCCACCTGGAGTTTCAGGGTAGAAGAGACCCAGTACTTC.

In DNA, the CDR3 is TGTGCCAGCAGTTCCCCAAGCGGGAGGGCCGGAACCGAGCAGTACTTC. Translation: CASSSPSGRAGTEQYF. The chain is built from TRBV6-2 or TRBV6-3 and TRBJ2-7; 10 bases map to TRBD2. Germline V gene sequence: CDR1 MNHEY, CDR2 SVGEGT. V trimming: 4 bases; J trimming: 6 bases; junction bases outside the gene matches: 12. The CDR3 is 16 residues long.

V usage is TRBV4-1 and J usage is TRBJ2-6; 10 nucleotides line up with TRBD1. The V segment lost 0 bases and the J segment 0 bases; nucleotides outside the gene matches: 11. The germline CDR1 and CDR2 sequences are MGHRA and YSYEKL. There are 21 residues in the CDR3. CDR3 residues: CASSQEGRDRGPSSGANVLTF. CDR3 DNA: TGCGCCAGCAGCCAAGAAGGTCGGGACAGGGGCCCTAGCTCTGGGGCCAACGTCCTGACTTTC.

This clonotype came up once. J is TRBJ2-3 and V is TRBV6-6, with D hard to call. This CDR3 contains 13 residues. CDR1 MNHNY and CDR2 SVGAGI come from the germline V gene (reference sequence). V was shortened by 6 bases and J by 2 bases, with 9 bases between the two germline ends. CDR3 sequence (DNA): TGTGCCAGCAGACGAACCCTCACAGATACGCAGTATTTT. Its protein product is CASRRTLTDTQYF.

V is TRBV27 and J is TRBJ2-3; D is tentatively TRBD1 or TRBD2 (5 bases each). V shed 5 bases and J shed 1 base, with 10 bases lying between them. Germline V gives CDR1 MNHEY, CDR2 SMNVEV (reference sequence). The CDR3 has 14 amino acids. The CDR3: CASSTRGRTDTQYF. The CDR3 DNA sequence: TGTGCCAGCAGTACTCGGGGACGCACAGATACGCAGTATTTT.

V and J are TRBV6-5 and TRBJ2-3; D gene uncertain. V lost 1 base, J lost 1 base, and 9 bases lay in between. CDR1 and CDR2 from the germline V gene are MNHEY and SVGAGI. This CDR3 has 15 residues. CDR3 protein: CASSYLSTGTDTQYF. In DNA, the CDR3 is TGTGCCAGCAGTTACTTGAGCACGGGCACAGATACGCAGTATTTT.

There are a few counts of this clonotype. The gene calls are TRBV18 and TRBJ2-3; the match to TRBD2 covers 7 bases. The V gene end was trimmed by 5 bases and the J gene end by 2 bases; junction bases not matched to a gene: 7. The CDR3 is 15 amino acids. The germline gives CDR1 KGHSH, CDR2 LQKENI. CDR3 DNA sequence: TGTGCCAGCTCATTCGCTAGCGGCCTCACAGATACGCAGTATTTT. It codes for CASSFASGLTDTQYF.

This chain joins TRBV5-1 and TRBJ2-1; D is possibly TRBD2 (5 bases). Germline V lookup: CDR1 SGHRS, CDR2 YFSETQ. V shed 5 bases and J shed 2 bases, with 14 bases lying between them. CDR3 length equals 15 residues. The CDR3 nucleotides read TGCGCCAGCAGACGACATAGCGTGACCTACAATGAGCAGTTCTTC. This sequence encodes CASRRHSVTYNEQFF. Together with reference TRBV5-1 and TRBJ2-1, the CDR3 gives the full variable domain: KAGVTQTPRYLIKTRGQQVTLSCSPISGHRSVSWYQQTPGQGLQFLFEYFSETQRNKGNFPGRFSGRQFSNSRSEMNVSTLELGDSALYLCASRRHSVTYNEQFFGPGTRLTVL.

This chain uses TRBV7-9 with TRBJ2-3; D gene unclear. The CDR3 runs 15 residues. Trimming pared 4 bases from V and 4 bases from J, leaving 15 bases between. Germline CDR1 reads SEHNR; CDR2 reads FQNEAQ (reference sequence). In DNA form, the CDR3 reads TGTGCCAGCAGCTCCTTGTCTTTGTTAGCAGATACGCAGTATTTT. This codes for CASSSLSLLADTQYF.

CDR3 amino acids: CASSLGWTDTQYF. CDR3 bases: TGTGCCAGCAGTTTAGGGTGGACAGATACGCAGTATTTT. This chain joins TRBV12-3 or TRBV12-4 and TRBJ2-3; no definite D call. This CDR3 is built from 13 residues. Deletions cut 1 base from V and 3 bases from J, with 5 bases between.

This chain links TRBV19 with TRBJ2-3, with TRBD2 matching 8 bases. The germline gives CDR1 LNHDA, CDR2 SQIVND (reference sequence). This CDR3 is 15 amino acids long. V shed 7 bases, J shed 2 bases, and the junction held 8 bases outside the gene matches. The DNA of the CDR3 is TGTGCCAGTAATCCCCTCGGGGGGGACACAGATACGCAGTATTTT. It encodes CASNPLGGDTDTQYF. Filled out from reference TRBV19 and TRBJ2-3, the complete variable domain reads DGGITQSPKYLFRKEGQNVTLSCEQNLNHDAMYWYRQDPGQGLRLIYYSQIVNDFQKGDIAEGYSVSREKKESFPLTVTSAQKNPTAFYLCASNPLGGDTDTQYFGPGTRLTVL.

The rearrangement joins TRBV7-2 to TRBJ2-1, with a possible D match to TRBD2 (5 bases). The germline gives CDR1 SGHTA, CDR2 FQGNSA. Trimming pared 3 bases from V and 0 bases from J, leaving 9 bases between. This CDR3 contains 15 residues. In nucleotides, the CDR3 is TGTGCCAGCAGCTTCCTTGGGAGCTCCTACAATGAGCAGTTCTTC. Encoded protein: CASSFLGSSYNEQFF. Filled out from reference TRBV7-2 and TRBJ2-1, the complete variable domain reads GAGVSQSPSNKVTEKGKDVELRCDPISGHTALYWYRQSLGQGLEFLIYFQGNSAPDKSGLPSDRFSAERTGGSVSTLTIQRTQQEDSAVYLCASSFLGSSYNEQFFGPGTRLTVL.